This T cell receptor (beta chain) was identified in a study of blood T cell repertoires in COVID-19. Using immunoSEQ multiplex PCR, the repertoire was profiled, and TCRdb retains in-frame clones only, with some absent. The sample lists hundreds of thousands of clones; approximately 87% were seen once. The CDR3 is made up of 14 amino acids. Germline values: CDR1 SGHRS, CDR2 YFSETQ. V trimming: 8 bases; J trimming: 0 bases; junction bases outside the gene matches: 5. This clone was counted at least ten times. The sequenced sample was peripheral blood. V usage is TRBV5-1 and J usage is TRBJ1-1, with 9 positions matching TRBD1. The clonotype comes from a woman in her 40s who had recovered from COVID-19. CDR3 loop: CASSQGAVNTEAFF. DNA for the CDR3: TGCGCCAGTTCACAGGGGGCGGTGAACACTGAAGCTTTCTTT.